The present T cell receptor beta chain was sequenced within a study of beta chain features in type 1 diabetes (dated by TCRdb to 2016 to 2019). In terms of the full investigation: Mean age, gender distribution, total cell number and subset yield did not differ between patients and healthy donors. A total of over 90,000,000 sorted cells were examined across all samples, and a strong correlation was observed between cell number per subset and RNA yield. The study compared the TCRB repertoires of sorted circulating CD4+ T cell subsets in recently diagnosed type 1 diabetes patients with those in matched healthy donors. Regulatory and stem cell-like memory subsets were obtained from only 8 patients and roughly 8 healthy donors, while naive and central memory subsets were obtained from all 30 or so donors.

Taken from cysteine to phenylalanine, the CDR3 has 12 residues. Only CDR3 DNA remains: 36 bases, in frame from the first base. Trimming costs V 0 bases and J 11 bases, and their ends lie 8 bases apart. Sequences MDHEN (CDR1) and SYDVKM (CDR2) are obtained from the germline V gene. Each donor gave one peripheral blood draw, averaging about 100 mL, which was collected into heparinised tubes. Using a panel that included CD45RO, CCR7, CD25, CD127, CD95 and CD27, naive, central memory, regulatory and stem cell-like memory CD4+ T cells were sorted on a BD FACSAria II. Every sorted population had a purity above 98%. Right away, PBMCs were isolated by Lymphoprep density gradient centrifugation and were stained directly, with no culture step. Samples were stained and sorted in pairs, with one healthy donor and one patient per experiment, so that batch effects were minimized. As for this clone: The clone's antigen remains unknown. Base-call qualities are not available, and no considerably larger clone is one nucleotide away.

What the work shows at the level of the full study, not this receptor alone: Because cDNA was sequenced instead of genomic DNA, highly expressing activated cells could be over-represented, though the groups showed no difference in activation or CD3 levels. Shorter templates might be favored by PCR, yet because patient and control samples were amplified and corrected together, any such skew would affect both groups equally. Only small numbers of individuals were included in the HLA sub-analyses, which left unresolved whether HLA type had any influence on TCRB rearrangement. The naive, central memory and regulatory TCRB repertoires appeared to resemble one another more closely among patients than among healthy donors. A moderate but significant shortening of TCRB CDR3 length was observed in type 1 diabetes patients in all four CD4+ subsets. At VDJ recombination sites, patients with type 1 diabetes made fewer insertions and deleted more nucleotides, a pattern implying thymic rearrangement abnormalities.

All of the isolated RNA was reverse transcribed with the High Capacity cDNA Reverse Transcription Kit, so expressed TCRB transcripts were sequenced. Naive, central memory and regulatory T cell samples underwent deep immunoSEQ sequencing, averaging roughly 3.3 million total reads per sample. Sorted cells were lysed in RLT buffer, and RNA was extracted using DNase-treated RNeasy Micro or Mini kits according to cell number. To prevent cross-contamination, each cell subset was processed individually, whereas patient and healthy donor samples were processed jointly. The immunoSEQ multiplex PCR was used to amplify TCRB sequences from cDNA, yielding 87-bp fragments that span the CDR3 region. Sequencing of the amplicons was performed on the Illumina HiSeq platform. The study's own analysis went as follows. Synthetic template baselines were used to correct PCR bias computationally, reads within Hamming distance 2 were collapsed, and singletons that could not be merged were discarded. Reads were aligned against IMGT to assign V, D and J genes, CDR3 length and insertions or deletions at six rearrangement sites. Within each subset, clonotype counts were normalized to sorted cell number, after which true diversity and Gini coefficients were computed with the tcR R package. The overlap coefficient, calculated on TCRB nucleotide sequences, was used to measure repertoire sharing. Out-of-frame TCRB sequences from naive cells were analyzed as a proxy for the pre-selection repertoire. TCRdb's version of the immuneACCESS table is confined to in-frame rearrangements and falls short of the full clone set. An unresolved V gene accounts for under half of the shortfall where checked; the remainder is of unknown origin. The V and J calls and the clone size are those of that table, but D and trimming were determined from the DNA. This sample gives some 900,000 clones in total; roughly 17% of them show up just once. 0.023% of the sample rests with the top ten.

The chain joins TRBV28 to TRBJ2-1; matching of 5 bases hints at TRBD2 as the D gene. Sequencing input: naive CD4+ T cells from blood. Per the publication, the cell subset or site label means: true naive CD4+ T cells. This TCR was sampled from a woman between 18 and 29 years old in good health. The CDR3 protein is CASSLWNGKQFF. The bases read TGTGCCAGCAGTTTATGGAACGGGAAGCAGTTCTTC. The CDR3, completed at both ends by the reference TRBV28 and TRBJ2-1 genes, gives the full variable domain DVKVTQSSRYLVKRTGEKVFLECVQDMDHENMFWYRQDPGLGLRLIYFSYDVKMKEKGDIPEGYSVSREKKERFSLILESASTNQTSMYLCASSLWNGKQFFGPGTRLTVL.